Following are 10 T cell receptor beta chains from one sample sequenced in a study of cytomegalovirus exposure and HLA in healthy donors. The PCR ran on 60 Vbeta and 13 Jbeta primers. Profiled with immunoSEQ multiplex PCR; TCRdb holds only in-frame clones, not every one. The sample lists approximately 170,000 clones; approximately 88% were seen once. Sequencing was performed on PBMCs. The receptors derive from a boy younger than 10 in good health and CMV-seronegative.

This clone was observed a single time. The same CDR3 arises from other DNA sequences in this sample as well. The chain uses TRBV7-8 and TRBJ2-3, with D tentatively TRBD2 (5 bases). CDR1 and CDR2 (germline): SGHVS, FQNEAQ. Trimming shortened V by 5 bases and J by 3 bases, and 12 bases separated the two germline ends. The CDR3 spans 14 residues. The CDR3 region has the DNA TGTGCCAGCAGCCCCCGTTCGGGGACAGATACGCAGTATTTT. Its translation: CASSPRSGTDTQYF.

This clone appeared once. The chain joins TRBV19 to TRBJ1-5, with TRBD1 matching over 7 bases. The CDR3 totals 17 residues. Germline CDR1 and CDR2: LNHDA and SQIVND (reference sequence). Trimming at V came to 1 base and at J to 1 base, leaving 7 bases not matched to a gene. The CDR3 DNA follows: TGTGCCAGTAGTATAGGGAGGAGGGGGCTAAGCAATCAGCCCCAGCATTTT. This codes for CASSIGRRGLSNQPQHF.

The genes are TRBV4-1 and TRBJ2-1, with 8 bases fitting TRBD1. The V gene end was trimmed by 4 bases and the J gene end by 3 bases; junction bases not matched to a gene: 2. The CDR3 runs 14 residues. The germline gives CDR1 MGHRA, CDR2 YSYEKL. The CDR3 nucleotides are TGCGCCAGCAGCCGGGACAGGTACTACAATGAGCAGTTCTTC. As protein: CASSRDRYYNEQFF.

In this sample, this clone turned up a few times. At one end, the junction sequence differs from germline, possibly due to a read error. The chain links TRBV7-7 to TRBJ2-5, with a possible D match to TRBD2 (6 bases). The CDR3 length is 17 residues. CDR1 SSHAT and CDR2 FNYEAQ come from the germline V gene (reference sequence). The CDR3: CASSQTLLLASKETQYF. CDR3 coding DNA: TGTGCTAGCAGCCAAACATTACTTCTAGCGTCGAAAGAGACCCAGTACTTC.

V gene TRBV27 combines with J gene TRBJ2-3, with TRBD1 identical over 12 bases. V trimming: 4 bases; J trimming: 5 bases; junction bases outside the gene matches: 7. CDR3 length equals 16 residues. CDR1 is MNHEY, CDR2 SMNVEV, per germline (reference sequence). The CDR3 DNA reads as TGTGCCAGCAGTTCATCCGGGACAGGGGGCGTAGATACGCAGTATTTT. Its protein product is CASSSSGTGGVDTQYF.

The genes are TRBV27 and TRBJ1-1; D is possibly TRBD1 (6 bases). The CDR3 runs to 15 residues. Trimming removed 0 bases at V and 6 bases at J, with 14 bases between. Germline V gene lookup returns CDR1 MNHEY and CDR2 SMNVEV (reference sequence). The CDR3 nucleotides read TGTGCCAGCAGTTTATCGCCAGGGGATTTGGCTGAAGCTTTCTTT. Translated: CASSLSPGDLAEAFF.

V is TRBV5-1 and J is TRBJ1-1; D not resolved. Germline assignment: CDR1 SGHRS and CDR2 YFSETQ. This CDR3 contains 13 residues. V lost 3 bases and J lost 4, with 10 bases in between. The CDR3 spells CASSSTSSTEAFF. DNA for the CDR3: TGCGCCAGCAGCTCCACTTCGTCCACTGAAGCTTTCTTT.

The genes are TRBV6-5 and TRBJ2-5; 9 bases are shared with TRBD1. Near its end, the DNA agrees better with TRBJ2-7, so the J call may be wrong. This CDR3 is 14 amino acids long. From germline, CDR1 is MNHEY and CDR2 SVGAGI. Here the CDR3 DNA reads TGTGCCAGCAGTTATATGGACAGGGGTTACGAGCAGTACTTC. It yields the protein CASSYMDRGYEQYF.

The chain couples TRBV19 to TRBJ2-3; D remains unclear. V was trimmed by 6 bases and J by 6 bases, leaving 10 bases between them. The CDR3 contains 12 residues. Germline lookup yields CDR1 LNHDA and CDR2 SQIVND (reference sequence). The CDR3 DNA reads TGTGCCAGTAGCTTGGTGCGTGATACGCAGTATTTT. Protein product: CASSLVRDTQYF.

The CDR3 DNA follows: TGTGCCAGCAGCTTAGAAACTGAGGTACCGGAGCAGTTCTTC. The encoded protein is CASSLETEVPEQFF. The gene calls are TRBV7-2 and TRBJ2-1; D gene uncertain. CDR1 is SGHTA and CDR2 is FQGNSA in the germline V gene. The CDR3 has 14 residues. V was cut by 1 base and J by 10 bases, with 14 bases left in between. The full variable domain, its missing parts supplied by reference TRBV7-2 and TRBJ2-1, is GAGVSQSPSNKVTEKGKDVELRCDPISGHTALYWYRQSLGQGLEFLIYFQGNSAPDKSGLPSDRFSAERTGGSVSTLTIQRTQQEDSAVYLCASSLETEVPEQFFGPGTRLTVL.